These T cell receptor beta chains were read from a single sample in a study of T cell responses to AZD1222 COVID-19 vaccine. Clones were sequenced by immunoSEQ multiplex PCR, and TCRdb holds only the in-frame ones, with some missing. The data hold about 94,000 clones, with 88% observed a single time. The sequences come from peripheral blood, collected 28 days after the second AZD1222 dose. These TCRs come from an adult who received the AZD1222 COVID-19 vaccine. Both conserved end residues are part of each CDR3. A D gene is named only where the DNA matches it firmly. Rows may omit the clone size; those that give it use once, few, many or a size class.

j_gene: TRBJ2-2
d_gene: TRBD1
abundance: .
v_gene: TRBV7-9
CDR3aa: CASSFIKGQANTGELFF
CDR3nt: TGTGCCAGCAGCTTTATAAAGGGACAGGCGAACACCGGGGAGCTGTTTTTT

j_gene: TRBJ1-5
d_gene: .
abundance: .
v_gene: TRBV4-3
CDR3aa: CASSQDWGRNRYQPQHF
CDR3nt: TGCGCCAGCAGCCAAGATTGGGGGAGGAATCGCTATCAGCCCCAGCATTTT

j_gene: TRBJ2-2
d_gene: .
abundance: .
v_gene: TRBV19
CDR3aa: CASSMSEMRTGELFF
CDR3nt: TGTGCCAGTAGTATGTCCGAGATGAGGACCGGGGAGCTGTTTTTT

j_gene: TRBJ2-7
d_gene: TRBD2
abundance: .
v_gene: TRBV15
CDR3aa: CATSISGDEQYF
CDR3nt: TGTGCCACCAGCATAAGCGGGGACGAGCAGTACTTC

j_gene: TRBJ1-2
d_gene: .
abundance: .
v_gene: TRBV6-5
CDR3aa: CASSYSLEVGGYTF
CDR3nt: TGTGCCAGCAGTTACTCCCTAGAGGTCGGTGGCTACACCTTC

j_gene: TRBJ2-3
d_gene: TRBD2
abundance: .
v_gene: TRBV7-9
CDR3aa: CASSVAGSTDTQYF
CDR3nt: TGTGCCAGCAGCGTAGCGGGGAGCACAGATACGCAGTATTTT

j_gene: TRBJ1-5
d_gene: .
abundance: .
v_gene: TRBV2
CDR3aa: CASGDQPQHF
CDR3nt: TGTGCCAGCGGGGATCAGCCCCAGCATTTT

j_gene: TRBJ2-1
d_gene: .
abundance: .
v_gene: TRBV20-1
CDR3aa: CSAGGDEQFF
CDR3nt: TGCAGTGCTGGCGGAGATGAGCAGTTCTTC

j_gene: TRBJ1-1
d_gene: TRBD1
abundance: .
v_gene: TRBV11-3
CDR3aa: CASSLRDRVDTEAFF
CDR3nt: TGTGCCAGCAGCTTAAGGGACAGGGTGGACACTGAAGCTTTCTTT

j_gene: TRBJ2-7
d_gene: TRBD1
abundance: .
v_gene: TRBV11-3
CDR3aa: CASNNSPGGREQYF
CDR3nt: TGTGCCAGCAACAACTCTCCAGGGGGTCGCGAGCAGTACTTC

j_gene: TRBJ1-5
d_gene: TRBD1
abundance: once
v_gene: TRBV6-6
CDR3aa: CASRNPGQGGGQPQHF
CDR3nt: TGTGCCAGCAGAAATCCGGGACAGGGGGGAGGTCAGCCCCAGCATTTT

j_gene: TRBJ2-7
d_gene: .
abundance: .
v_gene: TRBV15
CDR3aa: CATSRGSIYLYEQYF
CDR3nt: TGTGCCACCAGCAGGGGATCGATTTATCTCTACGAGCAGTACTTC

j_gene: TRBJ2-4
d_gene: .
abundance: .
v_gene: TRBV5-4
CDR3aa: CASSSFRNIQYF
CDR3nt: TGTGCCAGCAGCAGCTTCAGAAACATTCAGTACTTC

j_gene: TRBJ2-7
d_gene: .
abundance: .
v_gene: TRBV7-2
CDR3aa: CASSYTADREQYF
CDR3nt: TGTGCCAGCAGCTACACGGCCGACCGAGAGCAGTACTTC

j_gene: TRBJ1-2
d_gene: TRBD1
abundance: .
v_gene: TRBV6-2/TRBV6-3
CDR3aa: CASSRTGTGRGYTF
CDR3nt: TGTGCCAGCAGCAGAACCGGGACAGGGCGTGGCTACACCTTC

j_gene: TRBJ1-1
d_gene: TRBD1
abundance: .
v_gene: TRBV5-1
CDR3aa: CASSFSQGETEAFF
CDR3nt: TGCGCCAGCAGCTTTTCCCAGGGGGAAACTGAAGCTTTCTTT